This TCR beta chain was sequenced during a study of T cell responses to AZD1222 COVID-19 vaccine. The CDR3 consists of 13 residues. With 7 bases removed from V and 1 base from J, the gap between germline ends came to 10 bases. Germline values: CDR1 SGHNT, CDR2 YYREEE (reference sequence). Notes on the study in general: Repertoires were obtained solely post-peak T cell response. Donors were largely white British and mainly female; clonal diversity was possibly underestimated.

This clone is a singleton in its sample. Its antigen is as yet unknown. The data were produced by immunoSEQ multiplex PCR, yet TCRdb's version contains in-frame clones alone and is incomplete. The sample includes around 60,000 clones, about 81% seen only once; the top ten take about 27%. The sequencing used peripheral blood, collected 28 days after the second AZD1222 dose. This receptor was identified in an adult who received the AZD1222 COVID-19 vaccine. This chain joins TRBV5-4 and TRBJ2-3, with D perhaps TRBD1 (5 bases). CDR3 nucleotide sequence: TGTGCCAGCTCACCACAGGGCACAGATACGCAGTATTTT. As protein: CASSPQGTDTQYF.